This entry concerns a single T cell receptor beta chain. Its matching antigen is unknown. The data stem from a study of PD-1 blockade in classical Hodgkin lymphoma. Overall study findings and caveats: Complete responders matched newly diagnosed patients in baseline diversity. A reduction in baseline TCR diversity was reportedly seen in newly diagnosed patients relative to healthy donors.

Each patient experienced a relapse that followed autologous stem cell transplantation, and brentuximab vedotin exposure varied. Measured with immunoSEQ multiplex PCR; TCRdb has only the in-frame clones, and not every one. The sample carries around 40,000 clones, more than 70% recorded once. This receptor was identified in a human donor with classical Hodgkin lymphoma. Specimen: peripheral blood mononuclear cells (PBMCs), collected at baseline.

The CDR3 bases are TGTGCCAGCAGCCAACTCATCCCCGGGAAGAATGAGCAGTTCTTC. Translation: CASSQLIPGKNEQFF. This chain joins TRBV7-8 and TRBJ2-1, with TRBD2 as a possible D gene (5 bases). V was pared by 5 bases and J by 7 bases, with 18 bases between. Germline assignment: CDR1 SGHVS and CDR2 FQNEAQ. The CDR3 is 15 amino acids.